The 30 T cell receptor beta chains given below trace back to one sample, sequenced in a study of T cells in Graves' hyperthyroidism and ophthalmopathy. Authors of the study amplified TCR beta CDR3 regions from RNA transcripts. A first-round RT-PCR of the TCR CDR3 used the HTBI primer set. TCRdb reanalysed the multiplex PCR reads using MiXCR and keeps one entry per CDR3 protein. The data hold about 610,000 distinct CDR3 sequences, with more than 15% observed a single time. The source material was blood. The receptors here all came from a woman aged 40 to 50 with Graves' ophthalmopathy.

The rearrangement joins TRBV5-5 to TRBJ1-3; no reliable D call. V lost 2 bases and J 4 bases, leaving 7 bases between the germline ends. Germline V lookup: CDR1 SGHKS, CDR2 YYEKEE (reference sequence). The CDR3 spans 13 residues. The chain's CDR3 is CASSFEDGNTIYF. As DNA, the CDR3 is TGTGCCAGCAGCTTTGAAGACGGAAACACCATATATTTT.

This clonotype was detected many times. This chain joins TRBV20-1 and TRBJ2-3; weak D call: TRBD1 (6 bases). The germline V gene encodes CDR1 DFQATT and CDR2 SNEGSKA (reference sequence). The V end lost 0 bases, the J end lost 2 bases, and 15 bases lay between the germline ends. The CDR3 runs 16 residues. The CDR3 spells CSARDPDRLTTDTQYF. CDR3 bases: TGCAGTGCTAGAGATCCGGACAGACTAACCACAGATACGCAGTATTTT.

This clonotype was picked up many times. CDR3 residues: CASSLLPPTSPYNSPLHF. In DNA form, the CDR3 reads TGTGCCAGCAGTTTACTCCCCCCCACGAGCCCATATAATTCACCCCTCCACTTT. The rearrangement uses TRBV27 and TRBJ1-6; D is unclear. CDR1 and CDR2 (germline): MNHEY, SMNVEV (reference sequence). Trimming took off 2 bases at V and 4 bases at J, with 18 bases between the two ends. The CDR3 sequence is 18 residues long.

This clonotype was seen a handful of times. In nucleotides, the CDR3 is TGCGCCAGCAGCCAAGACCCTAGCGGTTTTTACAATGAGCAGTTCTTC. It specifies CASSQDPSGFYNEQFF. J is TRBJ2-1 and V is TRBV4-1, with 7 nucleotides matching TRBD2. This CDR3 has 16 residues. The germline V gene has CDR1 MGHRA and CDR2 YSYEKL. Germline trimming cut 0 bases from V and 4 bases from J; bases unmatched to any gene: 6.

As regards this clonotype: One base away lies a much larger clone, so this may be a sequencing read error. The chain joins TRBV5-1 to TRBJ2-7, with D hard to call. CDR1 SGHRS and CDR2 YFSETQ come from the germline V gene. This CDR3 has 13 residues. This CDR3 reads CTSRLTVSYEQYF. Here the CDR3 DNA reads TGCACCAGCAGGTTGACGGTTTCCTACGAGCAGTACTTC. Drawing the rest from reference TRBV5-1 and TRBJ2-7, the complete variable domain is KAGVTQTPRYLIKTRGQQVTLSCSPISGHRSVSWYQQTPGQGLQFLFEYFSETQRNKGNFPGRFSGRQFSNSRSEMNVSTLELGDSALYLCTSRLTVSYEQYFGPGTRLTVT.

This clonotype has more than one count but fewer than ten. The V gene is TRBV19, the J gene TRBJ2-1; 11 bases fit TRBD2. This CDR3 is built from 16 residues. V was pared by 5 bases and J by 4 bases, with 7 bases of the junction left unmatched. Per the germline V gene, CDR1 is LNHDA and CDR2 is SQIVND (reference sequence). The CDR3 sequence is CASSAFLAGGYNEQFF. The CDR3 DNA reads as TGTGCCAGTAGTGCCTTCTTAGCGGGAGGGTACAATGAGCAGTTCTTC.

This clonotype was seen just once. A much bigger clone sits one base away, suggesting this may be a read error. The rearrangement joins TRBV5-5 to TRBJ1-1, with 7 positions matching TRBD1. Trimming removed 4 bases from V and 6 bases from J; junction bases left unmatched: 6. CDR1 and CDR2 from the germline V gene are SGHKS and YYEKEE (reference sequence). The CDR3 length is 13 residues. The CDR3 bases are TGTGCCAGCAGCGTGGACAGGTGGGCTGAAGCTTTCTTT. This encodes CASSVDRWAEAFF.

There are many counts of this clonotype. The chain recombines TRBV20-1 with TRBJ2-7; no definite D call. This CDR3 spans 13 amino acids. Germline CDR1 DFQATT, CDR2 SNEGSKA (reference sequence). The ends were cut back, 3 bases at V and 2 bases at J, with 11 bases in the middle. CDR3 residues: CSASADRTYEQYF. The CDR3 DNA follows: TGCAGTGCTAGCGCAGATCGGACCTACGAGCAGTACTTC.

The rearrangement links TRBV29-1 to TRBJ2-1; D is possibly TRBD2 (6 bases). Trimming cost V 6 bases and J 10 bases, with 16 bases left between them. CDR1 is SQVTM and CDR2 is ANQGSEA in the germline V gene. The CDR3 has 12 residues. Here the CDR3 DNA reads TGCAGCGTAGACGCTAAACGGGGGGAGCAGTTCTTC. It is translated as CSVDAKRGEQFF.

This clonotype was found many times. This chain uses TRBV5-5 with TRBJ1-2; D is ambiguous. The CDR3 length is 13 residues. Germline assignment: CDR1 SGHKS and CDR2 YYEKEE (reference sequence). Trimming pared 2 bases from V and 6 bases from J, leaving 11 bases between. The CDR3 sequence is CASSLSTGDGYTF. The CDR3 nucleotides are TGTGCCAGCAGCTTATCCACGGGCGATGGCTACACCTTC.

The V and J genes are TRBV20-1 and TRBJ2-3; D is unclear. Germline CDR1 reads DFQATT; CDR2 reads SNEGSKA (reference sequence). The CDR3 length is 16 residues. Deletions cut 3 bases from V and 0 bases from J, with 16 bases between. Here the CDR3 reads CSARKTTSFSTDTQYF. The CDR3 DNA reads TGCAGTGCTAGGAAAACTACAAGTTTTAGCACAGATACGCAGTATTTT.

This clonotype was counted many times. The rearrangement uses TRBV7-9 and TRBJ2-7; 8 nucleotides line up with TRBD1. The ends lost 5 bases at V and 3 bases at J; junction bases unmatched: 3. Germline V CDR1 and CDR2: SEHNR, FQNEAQ (reference sequence). The CDR3 totals 13 residues. CDR3 in DNA: TGTGCCAGCAGCACGGGACAGGACTACGAGCAGTACTTC. It is translated as CASSTGQDYEQYF.

The table lists this clonotype with many counts. The chain has TRBV20-1 and TRBJ1-5, with TRBD1 as a possible D gene (6 bases). The V gene lost 2 bases and the J gene lost 2 bases, with 13 bases spanning the gap. CDR1 and CDR2 (germline): DFQATT, SNEGSKA (reference sequence). CDR3 length equals 15 residues. The CDR3 coding sequence is TGCAGTGCTAGAAAGGGGGAAGGTGGCAATCAGCCCCAGCATTTT. Translating it yields CSARKGEGGNQPQHF.

Many counts were recorded for this clonotype. The chain couples TRBV28 to TRBJ2-5; 7 nucleotides agree with TRBD1. The CDR3 is made up of 15 amino acids. From germline, CDR1 is MDHEN and CDR2 SYDVKM. V dropped 7 bases and J dropped 9; count of bases not matched to a gene: 17. CDR3 nucleotide sequence: TGTGCCAGCACTACGTGGGGCAGGGGGAAGGTTCCCCAGTACTTC. Translating it yields CASTTWGRGKVPQYF.

This clonotype was picked up many times. The gene calls are TRBV6-1 and TRBJ2-5; D might be TRBD1 (6 bases). Trimming left V 6 bases short and J 4 bases short, with 18 bases between. The CDR3 loop spans 15 amino acids. Looked up from germline, CDR1 is MNHNS and CDR2 is SASEGT. The DNA of the CDR3 is TGTGCCAGCAGCAGAGGTGGGCAGGGGCGAGAGACCCAGTACTTC. Its translation is CASSRGGQGRETQYF.

This clonotype was seen many times. The CDR3 sequence is CASSSSGITNQETQYF. The CDR3 bases are TGTGCCAGCAGCTCCTCCGGGATCACCAACCAAGAGACCCAGTACTTC. The chain couples TRBV11-1 to TRBJ2-5, with D possibly matching TRBD2 (5 bases). The V gene lost 4 bases and the J gene lost 0 bases, with 15 bases spanning the gap. The CDR3 has 16 amino acids. CDR1 is SGHAT, CDR2 FQDESV, per germline (reference sequence).

This clonotype was recorded at least ten times. J is TRBJ2-5 and V is TRBV11-2, with D perhaps matching TRBD1 (6 bases). CDR1 and CDR2 (germline): SGHAT, FQNNGV. Trimming removed 4 bases from V and 2 bases from J, with 11 bases in between. The CDR3 totals 14 residues. The CDR3 bases are TGTGCCAGCAGCTCACGGACAGAACAAGAGACCCAGTACTTC. This codes for CASSSRTEQETQYF.

This clonotype was counted many times. The genes are TRBV29-1 and TRBJ1-5; tentative D call: TRBD1 (6 bases). Germline V gene sequence: CDR1 SQVTM, CDR2 ANQGSEA. The CDR3 runs 14 residues. V lost 5 bases to trimming and J lost 3 bases, with 14 bases between them. CDR3 region: CSVRAGAPNQPQHF. CDR3 coding DNA: TGCAGCGTTAGGGCAGGGGCCCCCAATCAGCCCCAGCATTTT.

This clonotype was observed many times. The J gene is TRBJ1-6, the V gene TRBV30; D is uncertain. The V gene's germline CDR1 is GTSNPN and CDR2 SVGIG (reference sequence). CDR3 length: 11 residues. Trimming took 8 bases from V and 14 from J, leaving 16 bases between them. Written as DNA, the CDR3 is TGTGCCGTGAGGGCAGGTTTCACCCTCCACTTT. This translates into CAVRAGFTLHF. The full variable domain, completed using reference TRBV30 and TRBJ1-6, is SQTIHQWPATLVQPVGSPLSLECTVEGTSNPNLYWYRQAAGRGLQLLFYSVGIGQISSEVPQNLSASRPQDRQFILSSKKLLLSDSGFYLCAVRAGFTLHFGNGTRLTVT.

This clonotype has a handful of counts. The V and J genes are TRBV20-1 and TRBJ2-5; 7 bases match TRBD2. Germline values: CDR1 DFQATT, CDR2 SNEGSKA (reference sequence). This CDR3 spans 13 amino acids. The junction had 9 bases not matched to a gene; V was cut back by 6 bases and J by 5 bases. The CDR3 protein is CSAWGGGGETQYF. The CDR3 DNA is TGCAGTGCATGGGGGGGAGGCGGGGAGACCCAGTACTTC.

The gene calls are TRBV27 and TRBJ2-1; TRBD2 matches at 9 bases. This CDR3 comprises 18 residues. Germline CDR1 MNHEY, CDR2 SMNVEV (reference sequence). The trim removed 4 bases at V and 3 bases at J, leaving 13 bases unmatched. The CDR3 bases are TGTGCCAGCAGTTCCCTGGCGGGAGGGCCCCTCTACTACAATGAGCAGTTCTTC. The encoded protein is CASSSLAGGPLYYNEQFF.

The gene calls are TRBV12-3 or TRBV12-4 and TRBJ1-1, with 9 bases fitting TRBD1. J was trimmed by 0 bases and V by 2 bases; bases with no gene match: 4. This CDR3 spans 16 amino acids. For the CDR3, the DNA is TGTGCCAGCAGTTTATCGGGACAGGGACTGAACACTGAAGCTTTCTTT. Translating it yields CASSLSGQGLNTEAFF.

This clonotype occurred many times. The rearrangement joins TRBV12-3 or TRBV12-4 to TRBJ2-1, with 8 bases lining up with TRBD2. The CDR3 runs to 14 residues. Unmatched junction bases numbered 4, after V lost 5 bases and J lost 4 bases. The CDR3 here is CASSRAGGYNEQFF. The CDR3 DNA reads as TGTGCCAGCAGTCGGGCGGGGGGATACAATGAGCAGTTCTTC.

This clonotype was observed at least ten times. The chain uses TRBV6-2 or TRBV6-3 and TRBJ1-1, with TRBD1 matching 8 bases. The length of the CDR3 is 14 residues. J lost 10 bases, V lost 2 bases, and 9 bases had no gene match. Per germline, CDR1 MNHEY and CDR2 SVGEGT. The CDR3 loop is CASSYGGAGGVAFF. CDR3 DNA sequence: TGTGCCAGCAGTTACGGCGGGGCAGGGGGCGTAGCTTTCTTT.

This chain joins TRBV28 and TRBJ2-5; 7 nucleotides line up with TRBD1. From germline, CDR1 is MDHEN and CDR2 SYDVKM. CDR3 length equals 16 residues. The junction had 14 bases not matched to a gene; V was cut back by 5 bases and J by 5 bases. The CDR3 DNA follows: TGTGCCAGCAGTCGGGGAGACAGGGAAGCCGTGGAGACCCAGTACTTC. As protein: CASSRGDREAVETQYF.

This clonotype was seen many times. The chain recombines TRBV20-1 with TRBJ2-5; 7 nucleotides match TRBD2. Germline-derived CDR1 and CDR2 are DFQATT and SNEGSKA (reference sequence). The trim removed 3 bases at V and 3 bases at J, leaving 16 bases unmatched. The CDR3 length is 17 residues. The CDR3 region is CSARDLVGGWYKETQYF. The CDR3, as DNA: TGCAGTGCTAGGGACTTAGTCGGGGGGTGGTATAAAGAGACCCAGTACTTC.

This clonotype has a count of ten or more. The chain links TRBV11-2 to TRBJ2-7; possibly TRBD2 for D (6 bases). The germline V and J ends were trimmed by 5 bases and 2 bases, with 13 bases remaining between them. CDR3 length: 14 amino acids. Germline V lookup: CDR1 SGHAT, CDR2 FQNNGV. DNA of the CDR3: TGTGCCAGCAGCCTGTATGCGGGGCCCTACGAGCAGTACTTC. It codes for CASSLYAGPYEQYF.

This clonotype was seen more than once but under ten times. V and J are TRBV9 and TRBJ2-7, with TRBD2 matching 10 bases. This CDR3 has 16 residues. V was pared by 3 bases and J by 2 bases, with 8 bases of the junction left unmatched. Germline V gives CDR1 SGDLS, CDR2 YYNGEE. The CDR3 DNA sequence: TGTGCCAGCAGCGGAGCGGGAGGGGACTCGACCTACGAGCAGTACTTC. Translating it yields CASSGAGGDSTYEQYF.

Only a few counts were recorded for this clonotype. The chain uses TRBV18 and TRBJ1-2, with a possible D match to TRBD1 (6 bases). With 3 bases removed from V and 4 bases from J, the gap between germline ends came to 12 bases. CDR3 size: 14 residues. Germline CDR1 reads KGHSH; CDR2 reads LQKENI. CDR3 residues: CASSPEQGSYGYTF. CDR3 coding DNA: TGTGCCAGCTCACCGGAACAGGGTTCCTATGGCTACACCTTC.

This clonotype was counted a few times. V gene TRBV24-1 combines with J gene TRBJ2-1; D may be TRBD2 (5 bases). V was pared by 2 bases and J by 7 bases, with 17 bases between. There are 16 residues in the CDR3. From germline, CDR1 is KGHDR and CDR2 SFDVKD. CDR3 coding DNA: TGTGCCACCAGTGATTCAAATATTGGGAGCGGAAATGAGCAGTTCTTC. This sequence encodes CATSDSNIGSGNEQFF.